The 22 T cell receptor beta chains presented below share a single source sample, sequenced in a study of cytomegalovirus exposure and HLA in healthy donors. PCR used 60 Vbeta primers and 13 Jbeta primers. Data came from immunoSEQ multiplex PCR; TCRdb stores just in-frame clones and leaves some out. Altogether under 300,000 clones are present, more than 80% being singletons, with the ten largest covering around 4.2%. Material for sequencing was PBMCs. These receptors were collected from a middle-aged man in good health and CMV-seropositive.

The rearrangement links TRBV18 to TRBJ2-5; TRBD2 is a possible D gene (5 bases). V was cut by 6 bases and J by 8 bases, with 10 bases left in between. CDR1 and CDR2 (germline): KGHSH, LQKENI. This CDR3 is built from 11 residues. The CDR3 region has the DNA TGTGCCAGCTCTGGAGGCGGAACCCAGTACTTC. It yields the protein CASSGGGTQYF. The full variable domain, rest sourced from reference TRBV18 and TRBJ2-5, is NAGVMQNPRHLVRRRGQEARLRCSPMKGHSHVYWYRQLPEEGLKFMVYLQKENIIDESGMPKERFSAEFPKEGPSILRIQQVVRGDSAAYFCASSGGGTQYFGPGTRLLVL.

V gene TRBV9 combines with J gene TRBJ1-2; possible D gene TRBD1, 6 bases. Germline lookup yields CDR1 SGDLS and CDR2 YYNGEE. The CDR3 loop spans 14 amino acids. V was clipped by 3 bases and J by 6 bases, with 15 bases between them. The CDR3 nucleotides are TGTGCCAGCAGCGGGGTGGGAACAGGGCATGGCTACACCTTC. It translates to CASSGVGTGHGYTF.

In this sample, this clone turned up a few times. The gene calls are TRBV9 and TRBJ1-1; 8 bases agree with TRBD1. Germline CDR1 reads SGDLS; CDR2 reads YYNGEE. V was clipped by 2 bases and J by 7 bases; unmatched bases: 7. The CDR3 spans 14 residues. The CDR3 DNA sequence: TGTGCCAGCAGCGTCGGACAGGGTTTTGTTGAAGCTTTCTTT. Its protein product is CASSVGQGFVEAFF.

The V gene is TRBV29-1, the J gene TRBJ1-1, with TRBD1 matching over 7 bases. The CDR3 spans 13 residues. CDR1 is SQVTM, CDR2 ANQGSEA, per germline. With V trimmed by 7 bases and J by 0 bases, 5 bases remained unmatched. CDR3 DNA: TGCAGCGCCAGGACAGGTTTGAACACTGAAGCTTTCTTT. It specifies CSARTGLNTEAFF.

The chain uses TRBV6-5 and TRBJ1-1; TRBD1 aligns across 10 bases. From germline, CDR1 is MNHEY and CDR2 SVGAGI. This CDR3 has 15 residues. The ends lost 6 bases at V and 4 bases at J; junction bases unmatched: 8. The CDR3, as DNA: TGTGCCAGCAGCTACAAGACAGGGGGCGGCACTGAAGCTTTCTTT. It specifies CASSYKTGGGTEAFF.

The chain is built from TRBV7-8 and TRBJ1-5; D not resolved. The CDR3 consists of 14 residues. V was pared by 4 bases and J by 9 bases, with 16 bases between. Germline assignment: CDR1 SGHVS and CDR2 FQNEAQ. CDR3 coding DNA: TGTGCCAGCAGCTGGGCGGGAGGGCTAAGGCCCCAGCATTTT. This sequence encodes CASSWAGGLRPQHF.

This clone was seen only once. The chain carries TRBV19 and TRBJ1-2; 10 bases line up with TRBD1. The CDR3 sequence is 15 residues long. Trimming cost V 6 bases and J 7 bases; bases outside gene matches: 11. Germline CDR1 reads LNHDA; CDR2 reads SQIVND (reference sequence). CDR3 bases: TGTGCCAGTAGCCTACGGGACAGGGGAGAACGTGGCTACACCTTC. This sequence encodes CASSLRDRGERGYTF.

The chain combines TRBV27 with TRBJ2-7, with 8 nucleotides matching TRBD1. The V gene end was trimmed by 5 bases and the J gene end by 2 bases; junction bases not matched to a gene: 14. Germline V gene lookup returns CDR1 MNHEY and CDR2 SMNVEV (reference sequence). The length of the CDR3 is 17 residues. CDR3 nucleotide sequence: TGTGCCAGCAGTCCCACCGACAGGGGCCCCATACCCTACGAGCAGTACTTC. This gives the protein CASSPTDRGPIPYEQYF.

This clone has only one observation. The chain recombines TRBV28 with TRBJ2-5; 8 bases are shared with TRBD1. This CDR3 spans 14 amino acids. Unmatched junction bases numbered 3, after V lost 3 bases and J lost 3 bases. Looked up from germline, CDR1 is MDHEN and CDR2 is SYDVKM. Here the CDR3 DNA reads TGTGCCAGCAGTTTGGACAGGGTGAAAGAGACCCAGTACTTC. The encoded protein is CASSLDRVKETQYF.

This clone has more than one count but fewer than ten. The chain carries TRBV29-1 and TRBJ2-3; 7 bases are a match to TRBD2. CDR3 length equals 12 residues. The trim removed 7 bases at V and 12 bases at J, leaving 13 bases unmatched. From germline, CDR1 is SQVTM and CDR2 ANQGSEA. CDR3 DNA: TGCAGCGGATCGGCCTGGCGGGAGAGACAGTATTTT. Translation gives CSGSAWRERQYF.

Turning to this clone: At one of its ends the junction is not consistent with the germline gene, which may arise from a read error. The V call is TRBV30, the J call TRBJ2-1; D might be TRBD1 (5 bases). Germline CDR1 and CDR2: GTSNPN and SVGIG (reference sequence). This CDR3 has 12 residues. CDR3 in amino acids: CSGQREYNEQFF. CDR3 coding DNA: TGCTCAGGGCAGAGAGAGTACAATGAGCAGTTCTTC.

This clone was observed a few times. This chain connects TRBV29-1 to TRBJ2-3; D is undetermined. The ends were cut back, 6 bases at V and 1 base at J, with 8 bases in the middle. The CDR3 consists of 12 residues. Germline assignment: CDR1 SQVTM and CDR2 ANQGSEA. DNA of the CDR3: TGCAGCGTCGACCGGGGCACAGATACGCAGTATTTT. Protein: CSVDRGTDTQYF.

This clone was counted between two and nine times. DNA of the CDR3: TGCGCCAGCAGCCAGGACACCGGGACAGGCGCATATTCTGGAAACACCATATATTTT. It yields the protein CASSQDTGTGAYSGNTIYF. This chain connects TRBV4-1 to TRBJ1-3; TRBD1 aligns across 8 bases. Germline assignment: CDR1 MGHRA and CDR2 YSYEKL. Trimming at V came to 3 bases and at J to 1 base, leaving 14 bases not matched to a gene. This CDR3 spans 19 amino acids.

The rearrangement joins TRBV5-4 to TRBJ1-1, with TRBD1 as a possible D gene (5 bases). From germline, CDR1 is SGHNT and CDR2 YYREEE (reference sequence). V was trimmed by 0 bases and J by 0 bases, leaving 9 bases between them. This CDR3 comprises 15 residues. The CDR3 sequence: CASSLARAVNTEAFF. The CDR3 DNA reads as TGTGCCAGCAGCTTGGCCAGGGCGGTGAACACTGAAGCTTTCTTT.

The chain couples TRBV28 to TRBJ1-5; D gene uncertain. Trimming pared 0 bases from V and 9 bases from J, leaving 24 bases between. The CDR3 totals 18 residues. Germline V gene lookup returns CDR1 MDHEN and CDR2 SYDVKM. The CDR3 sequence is CASSLWVTEAYRLSPQHF. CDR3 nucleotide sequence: TGTGCCAGCAGTTTATGGGTAACGGAGGCCTACCGACTGTCGCCCCAGCATTTT. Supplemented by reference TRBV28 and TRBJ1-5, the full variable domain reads DVKVTQSSRYLVKRTGEKVFLECVQDMDHENMFWYRQDPGLGLRLIYFSYDVKMKEKGDIPEGYSVSREKKERFSLILESASTNQTSMYLCASSLWVTEAYRLSPQHFGDGTRLSIL.

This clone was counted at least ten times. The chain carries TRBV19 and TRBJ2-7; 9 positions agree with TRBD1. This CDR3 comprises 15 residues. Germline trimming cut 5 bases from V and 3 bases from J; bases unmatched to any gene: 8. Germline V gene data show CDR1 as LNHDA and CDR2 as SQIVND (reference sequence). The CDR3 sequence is CASSSDRGALYEQYF. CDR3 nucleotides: TGTGCCAGTAGTTCCGACAGGGGGGCCCTCTACGAGCAGTACTTC.

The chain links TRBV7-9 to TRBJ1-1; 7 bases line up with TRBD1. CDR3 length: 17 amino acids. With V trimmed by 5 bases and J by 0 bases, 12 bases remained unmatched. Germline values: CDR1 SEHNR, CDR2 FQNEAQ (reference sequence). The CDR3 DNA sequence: TGTGCCAGCAGCCCGAAACGGGCAGGGGGGATGAACACTGAAGCTTTCTTT. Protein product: CASSPKRAGGMNTEAFF.

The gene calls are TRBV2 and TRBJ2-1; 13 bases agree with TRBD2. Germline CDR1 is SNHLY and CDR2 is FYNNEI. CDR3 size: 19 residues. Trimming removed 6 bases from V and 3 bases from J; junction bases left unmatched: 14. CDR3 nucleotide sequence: TGTGCCAGCAGGGGGATCGGGACTAGCGGGAATAGGGTCTACAATGAGCAGTTCTTC. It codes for CASRGIGTSGNRVYNEQFF.

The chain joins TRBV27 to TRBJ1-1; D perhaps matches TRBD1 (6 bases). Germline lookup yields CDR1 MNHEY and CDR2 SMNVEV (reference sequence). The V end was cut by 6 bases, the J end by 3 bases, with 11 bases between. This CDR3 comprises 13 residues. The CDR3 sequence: CASRLYRDTEAFF. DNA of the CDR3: TGTGCCAGCAGACTGTACAGGGACACTGAAGCTTTCTTT.

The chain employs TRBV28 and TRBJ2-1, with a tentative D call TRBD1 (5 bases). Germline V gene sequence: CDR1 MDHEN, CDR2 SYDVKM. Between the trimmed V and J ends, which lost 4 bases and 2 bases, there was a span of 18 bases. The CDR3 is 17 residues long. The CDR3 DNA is TGTGCCAGCAGTTCGGGTCGTGCAGGGTGGACCTACAATGAGCAGTTCTTC. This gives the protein CASSSGRAGWTYNEQFF.

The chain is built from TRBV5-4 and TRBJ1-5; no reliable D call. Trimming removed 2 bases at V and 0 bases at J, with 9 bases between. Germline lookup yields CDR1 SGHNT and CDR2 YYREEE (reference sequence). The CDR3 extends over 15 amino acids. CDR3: CASSFRGYSNQPQHF. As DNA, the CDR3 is TGTGCCAGCAGCTTCAGAGGGTATAGCAATCAGCCCCAGCATTTT.

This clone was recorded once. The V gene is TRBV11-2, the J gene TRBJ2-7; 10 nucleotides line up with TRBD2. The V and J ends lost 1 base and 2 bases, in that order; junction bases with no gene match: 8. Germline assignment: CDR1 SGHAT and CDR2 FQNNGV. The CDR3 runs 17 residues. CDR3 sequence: CASSLAPGLAPPYEQYF. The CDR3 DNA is TGTGCCAGCAGCTTAGCCCCGGGACTAGCGCCACCCTACGAGCAGTACTTC.